This section outlines one T cell receptor (beta chain) sequence together with its context. Germline-derived CDR1 and CDR2 are SGHRS and YFSETQ. The CDR3 is made up of 15 amino acids. The V and J ends lost 6 bases and 1 base, in that order; junction bases with no gene match: 9. Using immunoSEQ multiplex PCR, the repertoire was profiled, and TCRdb retains in-frame clones only, with some absent. The data contain tens of thousands of clones, under 95% of them seen just once; the ten biggest clones take up 0.4% to 0.45%. This sample was included in a study of T cell changes during pregnancy in multiple sclerosis.

Sample: CD4+ T cells from peripheral blood mononuclear cells, taken before pregnancy. This receptor was identified in a female donor with multiple sclerosis, enrolled in a pregnancy study. The V call is TRBV5-1, the J call TRBJ2-5; the match to TRBD2 covers 7 bases. CDR3 in amino acids: CASNSGGNFQETQYF. Written as DNA, the CDR3 is TGCGCCAGCAATTCGGGAGGTAACTTCCAAGAGACCCAGTACTTC. The variable domain in full, with the rest retrieved from reference TRBV5-1 and TRBJ2-5, is KAGVTQTPRYLIKTRGQQVTLSCSPISGHRSVSWYQQTPGQGLQFLFEYFSETQRNKGNFPGRFSGRQFSNSRSEMNVSTLELGDSALYLCASNSGGNFQETQYFGPGTRLLVL.